The text below deals with one TCR beta chain. The data stem from a study of blood T cell repertoires in COVID-19. Study information: Collection of acute and convalescent COVID-19 samples took place in the United States, Italy and Spain. PBMCs, B-cell-depleted T cells, or T cells provided the cDNA or gDNA that made up the material.

Original processing notes: Cell counts per sample came from amplifying reference gene primers. The assay was immunoSEQ multiplex PCR, and TCRdb's table has in-frame clones only and misses some. The V and J calls and clone size come from that table; D and trimming were worked out from the DNA. The table lists hundreds of thousands of clones, about 88% of them singletons. Germline V gene data show CDR1 as MDHEN and CDR2 as SYDVKM. CDR3 size: 11 residues. Trimming pared 6 bases from V and 10 bases from J, leaving 10 bases between. This receptor was obtained from an older man with acute or convalescent COVID-19. The source material was peripheral blood. The V call is TRBV28, the J call TRBJ2-1, with TRBD1 as a possible D gene (5 bases). The CDR3 DNA reads as TGTGCCAGCAGAGGGGTTGTCGAGCAGTTCTTC. Translation gives CASRGVVEQFF.